The entry below describes one TCR beta chain. The entry originates in a study of blood T cell repertoires in COVID-19. The table came from immunoSEQ multiplex PCR; TCRdb's copy has only in-frame clones and leaves some out. Altogether approximately 180,000 clones are present, approximately 87% being singletons, with the ten largest covering roughly 18%. Trimming took 6 bases from V and 0 from J, leaving 15 bases between them. CDR3 length equals 16 residues. The germline V gene encodes CDR1 MNHEY and CDR2 SMNVEV (reference sequence). This receptor was taken from a person aged 70 to 79 with COVID-19, enrolled during active disease. The V and J genes are TRBV27 and TRBJ2-1; D perhaps matches TRBD1 (6 bases). The sample consisted of peripheral blood. Here the CDR3 DNA reads TGTGCCAGCAGGTCGAACAGGGTTAGCTCCTACAATGAGCAGTTCTTC. Amino acid sequence: CASRSNRVSSYNEQFF.